The next 17 T cell receptor beta chains were all read from a single sample in a study of blood T cell repertoires in COVID-19. Some clones are missing from TCRdb's copy, which holds only in-frame ones; the method was immunoSEQ multiplex PCR. The sample lists about 110,000 clones; roughly 80% were seen once. Sequencing input: peripheral blood. Source of these receptors: a human donor in a cohort sampled during active or convalescent COVID-19.

The chain combines TRBV24-1 with TRBJ2-3; tentative D call: TRBD1 (7 bases). This CDR3 spans 15 amino acids. The germline CDR1 and CDR2 sequences are KGHDR and SFDVKD. V was trimmed by 4 bases and J by 3 bases, leaving 13 bases between them. CDR3 amino acids: CATSDRAGGTDTQYF. The DNA of the CDR3 is TGTGCCACCAGTGACAGGGCAGGGGGGACAGATACGCAGTATTTT.

The chain joins TRBV24-1 to TRBJ2-1; 10 nucleotides match TRBD1. With 5 bases clipped from V and 10 bases from J, the junction kept 10 bases outside the gene matches. The germline CDR1 and CDR2 sequences are KGHDR and SFDVKD. The CDR3 has 15 residues. The CDR3 loop is CATSAKGQGVREQFF. CDR3 DNA: TGTGCCACCAGTGCCAAAGGACAGGGGGTAAGGGAGCAGTTCTTC.

The chain has TRBV19 and TRBJ1-4; D may be TRBD1 (5 bases). Germline CDR1 and CDR2: LNHDA and SQIVND (reference sequence). Deletions cut 6 bases from V and 6 bases from J, with 11 bases between. The CDR3 has 13 residues. CDR3 DNA: TGTGCCAGTAGACGGACACGGGATGAAAAACTGTTTTTT. It yields the protein CASRRTRDEKLFF.

The chain employs TRBV6-4 and TRBJ2-1, with D tentatively TRBD2 (5 bases). V lost 4 bases, J lost 0 bases, and 10 bases lay in between. This CDR3 is 15 amino acids long. Germline V gene lookup returns CDR1 MRHNA and CDR2 SNTAGT. CDR3 protein: CASSGTGSSYNEQFF. The DNA for the CDR3 is TGTGCCAGCAGTGGAACGGGAAGCTCCTACAATGAGCAGTTCTTC.

The chain is built from TRBV5-4 and TRBJ2-7, with a possible D match to TRBD2 (5 bases). This CDR3 spans 14 amino acids. Trimming pared 2 bases from V and 4 bases from J, leaving 13 bases between. The V gene's germline CDR1 is SGHNT and CDR2 YYREEE (reference sequence). CDR3 in DNA: TGTGCCAGCAGCTTTGGCGGGTTGGTGTACGAGCAGTACTTC. Amino acid sequence: CASSFGGLVYEQYF.

As to this clone: The same CDR3 can be traced to other DNA sequences in this sample. The chain joins TRBV2 to TRBJ2-7, with D tentatively TRBD1 (5 bases). The CDR3 spans 12 residues. Germline assignment: CDR1 SNHLY and CDR2 FYNNEI. V was trimmed by 4 bases and J by 4 bases, leaving 8 bases between them. The CDR3 loop is CASSGQGYEQYF. CDR3 DNA: TGTGCCAGCAGTGGCCAGGGTTACGAGCAGTACTTC.

The chain uses TRBV19 and TRBJ2-5, with D perhaps matching TRBD2 (5 bases). From germline, CDR1 is LNHDA and CDR2 SQIVND (reference sequence). V was clipped by 10 bases and J by 4 bases, with 16 bases between them. The CDR3 spans 13 residues. CDR3 sequence: CATRTPKGETQYF. CDR3 nucleotide sequence: TGTGCCACCCGGACTCCAAAGGGAGAGACCCAGTACTTC.

The chain combines TRBV24-1 with TRBJ2-5; 10 bases match TRBD2. CDR1 is KGHDR and CDR2 is SFDVKD in the germline V gene. The CDR3 runs 15 residues. The trim removed 7 bases at V and 1 base at J, leaving 5 bases unmatched. The CDR3 DNA follows: TGTGCCACCAGAGGGGCTAGCGGGAGCCAAGAGACCCAGTACTTC. It translates to CATRGASGSQETQYF.

Here the CDR3 reads CASRVERGPYEQYF. CDR3 nucleotides: TGTGCCAGCAGGGTCGAGCGGGGGCCCTACGAGCAGTACTTC. This chain links TRBV2 with TRBJ2-7; 8 positions match TRBD2. V shed 6 bases and J 2 bases; nucleotides not matched to a gene: 6. CDR1 is SNHLY, CDR2 FYNNEI, per germline. The CDR3 runs 14 residues.

This chain links TRBV6-6 with TRBJ2-1, with 9 bases identical to TRBD1. With 6 bases clipped from V and 4 bases from J, the junction kept 7 bases outside the gene matches. Germline assignment: CDR1 MNHNY and CDR2 SVGAGI (reference sequence). The length of the CDR3 is 15 residues. CDR3 DNA sequence: TGTGCCAGCAGCCGGGGACAGGGAAGGTACAATGAGCAGTTCTTC. It codes for CASSRGQGRYNEQFF.

The chain carries TRBV9 and TRBJ2-7; 10 positions agree with TRBD1. Germline V gives CDR1 SGDLS, CDR2 YYNGEE. V shed 4 bases, J shed 5 bases, and the junction held 9 bases outside the gene matches. The CDR3 runs 15 residues. CDR3: CASSPWTGGFNEQYF. The CDR3 DNA reads as TGTGCCAGCAGCCCATGGACAGGGGGATTCAACGAGCAGTACTTC.

The chain carries TRBV9 and TRBJ1-2; D remains unclear. Germline values: CDR1 SGDLS, CDR2 YYNGEE. The CDR3 is 13 amino acids. V was cut by 4 bases and J by 5 bases, with 12 bases left in between. CDR3 sequence: CASSSRVLYGYTF. CDR3 nucleotide sequence: TGTGCCAGCAGCTCTCGGGTGTTATATGGCTACACCTTC.

The rearrangement uses TRBV5-1 and TRBJ2-5, with 11 bases lining up with TRBD2. The CDR3 covers 15 residues. V trimming: 3 bases; J trimming: 5 bases; junction bases outside the gene matches: 6. Germline V gives CDR1 SGHRS, CDR2 YFSETQ. Written as DNA, the CDR3 is TGCGCCAGCAGCTCGCTAGCGGGGGGCCGGGAGACCCAGTACTTC. It is translated as CASSSLAGGRETQYF.

This chain joins TRBV30 and TRBJ2-3; 10 bases align to TRBD2. The germline V gene has CDR1 GTSNPN and CDR2 SVGIG (reference sequence). V was pared by 1 base and J by 0 bases, with 4 bases of the junction left unmatched. The CDR3 runs to 16 residues. The CDR3 here is CAWSGLAGVSTDTQYF. The CDR3 coding sequence is TGTGCCTGGAGTGGGCTAGCGGGAGTAAGCACAGATACGCAGTATTTT.

The chain carries TRBV11-2 and TRBJ2-1, with 11 bases fitting TRBD2. CDR3 length: 12 amino acids. V gave up 6 bases and J gave up 10 bases; unmatched junction bases: 2. CDR1 is SGHAT and CDR2 is FQNNGV in the germline V gene. CDR3 region: CASSSSGREQFF. For the CDR3, the DNA is TGTGCCAGCAGTTCTAGCGGGAGGGAGCAGTTCTTC.

This clone was counted between two and nine times. This chain uses TRBV6-6 with TRBJ1-2; D ambiguous. V was pared by 2 bases and J by 2 bases, with 15 bases between. This CDR3 is 16 amino acids long. Germline-derived CDR1 and CDR2 are MNHNY and SVGAGI (reference sequence). CDR3 residues: CASSYTTGTLNYGYTF. The CDR3 DNA follows: TGTGCCAGCAGTTACACTACCGGAACCTTAAACTATGGCTACACCTTC.

This chain uses TRBV7-9 with TRBJ1-2; D call uncertain. CDR3 length: 14 amino acids. From germline, CDR1 is SEHNR and CDR2 FQNEAQ (reference sequence). V lost 5 bases, J lost 1 base, and 11 bases lay in between. CDR3 in DNA: TGTGCCAGCAGCAACCCCGGGAATAACTATGGCTACACCTTC. Translated, it gives CASSNPGNNYGYTF.